The 9 T cell receptor beta chains below were found in one sample sequenced in a study of Tregs in tolerant kidney transplant recipients. Libraries were prepared by immunoSEQ multiplex PCR; TCRdb keeps only in-frame clonotypes and omits some of them. The repertoire holds roughly 66,000 clones, with around nine tenths as singletons. This material consisted of CD8+ T cells from blood, taken before the transplant. These receptors were taken from a human donor who received a combined kidney and bone marrow transplant.

The chain links TRBV2 to TRBJ2-1; D is possibly TRBD2 (6 bases). CDR3 length: 13 amino acids. Germline-derived CDR1 and CDR2 are SNHLY and FYNNEI. Trimming removed 2 bases at V and 8 bases at J, with 10 bases between. The CDR3 bases are TGTGCCAGCAGTGAATACCCGGGGGATGAGCAGTTCTTC. Translating it yields CASSEYPGDEQFF.

The J gene is TRBJ1-5, the V gene TRBV27; 8 nucleotides line up with TRBD1. Germline-derived CDR1 and CDR2 are MNHEY and SMNVEV (reference sequence). CDR3 length: 12 residues. The junction had 1 base not matched to a gene; V was cut back by 8 bases and J by 4 bases. CDR3 bases: TGTGCCAGCGGGACAGGAAATCAGCCCCAGCATTTT. It is translated as CASGTGNQPQHF.

The rearrangement links TRBV19 to TRBJ2-7; 9 positions match TRBD1. V lost 3 bases, J lost 4 bases, and 7 bases stayed unmatched. The length of the CDR3 is 15 residues. The germline V gene has CDR1 LNHDA and CDR2 SQIVND (reference sequence). CDR3 sequence (DNA): TGTGCCAGTAGTATTCGGAGACAGGGGGGGTACGAGCAGTACTTC. Translating it yields CASSIRRQGGYEQYF.

The chain links TRBV6-5 to TRBJ2-6, with 7 bases aligning to TRBD1. This CDR3 is 15 amino acids long. Germline CDR1 is MNHEY and CDR2 is SVGAGI. J was trimmed by 0 bases and V by 6 bases; bases with no gene match: 2. The CDR3 sequence is CASRGQFSGANVLTF. The CDR3 coding sequence is TGTGCCAGCAGGGGACAGTTCTCTGGGGCCAACGTCCTGACTTTC.

The chain has TRBV27 and TRBJ2-3; D unclear. The CDR3 runs to 13 residues. The germline V gene encodes CDR1 MNHEY and CDR2 SMNVEV (reference sequence). Trimming took off 6 bases at V and 4 bases at J, with 11 bases between the two ends. The chain's CDR3 is CASSLSPADTQYF. The CDR3 DNA follows: TGTGCCAGCAGCCTTAGCCCAGCAGATACGCAGTATTTT.

This chain joins TRBV5-1 and TRBJ1-3; 10 bases map to TRBD1. CDR3 length: 17 residues. Trimming at V came to 4 bases and at J to 1 base, leaving 8 bases not matched to a gene. Germline V gene lookup returns CDR1 SGHRS and CDR2 YFSETQ. The chain's CDR3 is CASSHDRGRTSGNTIYF. DNA for the CDR3: TGCGCCAGCAGCCACGACAGGGGGCGAACGTCTGGAAACACCATATATTTT.

This clone came up once. V gene TRBV7-8 combines with J gene TRBJ2-7; weak D call: TRBD2 (6 bases). Germline CDR1 and CDR2: SGHVS and FQNEAQ. The V end lost 5 bases, the J end lost 0 bases, and 14 bases lay between the germline ends. There are 15 residues in the CDR3. The CDR3 sequence: CASSPRTTSSYEQYF. CDR3 DNA sequence: TGTGCCAGCAGCCCGCGGACGACTAGCTCCTACGAGCAGTACTTC.

The rearrangement uses TRBV27 and TRBJ2-3, with TRBD1 matching over 7 bases. V was clipped by 5 bases and J by 3 bases; unmatched bases: 8. This CDR3 has 15 amino acids. In germline, CDR1 is MNHEY, CDR2 SMNVEV (reference sequence). CDR3 amino acids: CASSQTGAGTDTQYF. The CDR3 DNA reads as TGTGCCAGCAGTCAAACAGGGGCCGGGACAGATACGCAGTATTTT.

The rearrangement uses TRBV5-3 and TRBJ1-2, with TRBD1 matching 8 bases. TRBV5-3 carries the ORF label, with uncertain function. CDR3 length: 16 amino acids. V dropped 3 bases and J dropped 2; count of bases not matched to a gene: 9. The DNA of the CDR3 is TGTGCCAGAAGCTGGGACAGGACGGTGGCCAACTATGGCTACACCTTC. This sequence encodes CARSWDRTVANYGYTF.